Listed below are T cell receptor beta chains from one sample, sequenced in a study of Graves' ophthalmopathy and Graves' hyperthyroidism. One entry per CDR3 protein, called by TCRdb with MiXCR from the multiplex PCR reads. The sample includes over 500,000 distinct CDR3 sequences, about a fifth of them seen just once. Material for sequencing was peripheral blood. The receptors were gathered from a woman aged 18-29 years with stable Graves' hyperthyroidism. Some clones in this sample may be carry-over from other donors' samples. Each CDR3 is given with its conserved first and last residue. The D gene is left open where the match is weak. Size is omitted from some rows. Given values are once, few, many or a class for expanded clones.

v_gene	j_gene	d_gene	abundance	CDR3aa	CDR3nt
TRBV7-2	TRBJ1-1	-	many	CASSQNWGADTEAFF	TGTGCCAGCAGCCAAAATTGGGGGGCGGACACTGAAGCTTTCTTT
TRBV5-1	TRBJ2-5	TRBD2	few	CASSSGLAGYQETQYF	TGCGCCAGCAGCTCGGGACTAGCGGGGTACCAAGAGACCCAGTACTTC
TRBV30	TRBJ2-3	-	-	CAWSQGVSTDTQYF	TGTGCCTGGAGTCAAGGGGTTAGCACAGATACGCAGTATTTT
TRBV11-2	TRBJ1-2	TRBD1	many	CASSLMETGILGYTF	TGTGCCAGCAGCTTAATGGAGACAGGGATTCTTGGCTACACCTTC
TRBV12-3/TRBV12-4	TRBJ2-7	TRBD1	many	CASSYWTGFYEQYF	TGTGCCAGCAGTTACTGGACAGGGTTCTACGAGCAGTACTTC
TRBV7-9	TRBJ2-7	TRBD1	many	CASSPYRGDEQYF	TGTGCCAGCAGCCCCTACAGGGGGGACGAGCAGTACTTC
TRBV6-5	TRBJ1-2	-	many	CASSYIRQAYGYTF	TGTGCCAGCAGTTACATCAGACAGGCCTATGGCTACACCTTC
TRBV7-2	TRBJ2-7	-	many	CASSTQDTFSSYEQYF	TGTGCCAGCAGCACCCAGGACACCTTTAGCTCCTACGAGCAGTACTTC
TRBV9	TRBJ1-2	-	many	CASSPWEVLGGYTF	TGTGCCAGCAGCCCTTGGGAGGTATTAGGGGGCTACACCTTC
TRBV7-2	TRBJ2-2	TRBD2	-	CASSLLAGVAGELFF	TGTGCCAGCAGTCTTCTAGCGGGAGTGGCCGGGGAGCTGTTTTTT
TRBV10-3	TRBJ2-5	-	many	CAIAESGTQYF	TGTGCCATCGCCGAGTCAGGGACCCAGTACTTC
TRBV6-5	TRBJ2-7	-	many	CASRSRQAEQYF	TGTGCCAGCAGATCTCGACAGGCCGAGCAGTACTTC
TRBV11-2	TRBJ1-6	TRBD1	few	CASSSPQGANLSPLHF	TGTGCCAGCAGCTCACCTCAGGGGGCGAATTTATCACCCCTCCACTTT
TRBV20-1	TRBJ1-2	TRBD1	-	CRASDRRYGYTF	TGCAGAGCCTCGGACAGGCGCTATGGCTACACCTTC
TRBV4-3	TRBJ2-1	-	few	CASSQDQAGTYNEQFF	TGCGCCAGCAGCCAAGATCAGGCAGGAACCTACAATGAGCAGTTCTTC
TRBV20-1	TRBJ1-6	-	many	CSARDRGSYNSPLHF	TGCAGTGCTAGAGATCGGGGCTCCTATAATTCACCCCTCCACTTT
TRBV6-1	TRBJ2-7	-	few	CASTKGGAGGNEQYF	TGTGCCAGCACCAAAGGGGGGGCAGGTGGAAACGAGCAGTACTTC
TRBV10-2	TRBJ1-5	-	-	CASIDGQPQHF	TGCGCCAGCATTGATGGTCAGCCGCAGCATTTT
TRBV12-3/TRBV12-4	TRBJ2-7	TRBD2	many	CASSLLAGGTEQYF	TGTGCCAGCAGTTTATTAGCGGGGGGAACCGAGCAGTACTTC
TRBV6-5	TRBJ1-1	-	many	CASSYRNTEAFF	TGTGCCAGCAGTTACCGGAACACTGAAGCTTTCTTT
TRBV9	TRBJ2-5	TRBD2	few	CASSKGLAESEETQYF	TGTGCCAGCAGCAAGGGACTAGCGGAGTCGGAAGAGACCCAGTACTTC
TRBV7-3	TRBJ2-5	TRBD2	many	CASSTGLAGNQETQYF	TGTGCCAGCAGCACGGGACTAGCGGGGAACCAAGAGACCCAGTACTTC
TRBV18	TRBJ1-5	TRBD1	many	CASSPNPGQRNQPQHF	TGTGCCAGCTCACCAAACCCGGGACAGAGAAATCAGCCCCAGCATTTT
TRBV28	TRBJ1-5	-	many	CASSTGGAGQPQHF	TGTGCCAGTAGTACGGGGGGGGCAGGACAGCCCCAGCATTTT
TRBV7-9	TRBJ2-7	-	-	CASSPNLGISYEQYF	TGTGCCAGCAGCCCAAATCTGGGGATCTCCTACGAGCAGTACTTC
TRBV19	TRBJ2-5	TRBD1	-	CASGQGGETKYF	TGTGCCAGTGGACAGGGAGGAGAGACCAAGTACTTC
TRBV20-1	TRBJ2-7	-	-	CSDISRSADEQYF	TGCAGCGATATTAGTCGGTCTGCGGACGAGCAGTACTTC
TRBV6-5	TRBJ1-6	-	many	CASSSREGNSPLHF	TGTGCCAGCAGTAGCAGGGAGGGTAATTCACCCCTCCACTTT
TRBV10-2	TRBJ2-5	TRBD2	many	CASSLGPGLAGQETQYF	TGCGCCAGCAGTTTGGGTCCGGGACTAGCGGGACAAGAGACCCAGTACTTC
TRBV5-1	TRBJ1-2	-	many	CASSLETAGLIYGYTF	TGCGCCAGCAGCTTGGAGACAGCCGGTTTAATCTATGGCTACACCTTC
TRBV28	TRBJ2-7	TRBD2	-	CASSLKFREGSYEQYF	TGTGCCAGCAGTTTAAAATTCAGGGAGGGCTCCTACGAGCAGTACTTC
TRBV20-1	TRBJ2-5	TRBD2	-	CSARTPTSGGSETQYF	TGCAGTGCTAGGACCCCCACTAGCGGGGGATCGGAGACCCAGTACTTC
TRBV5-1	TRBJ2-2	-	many	CASIRGSGYTGELFF	TGCGCCAGCATCCGGGGTAGCGGTTACACCGGGGAGCTGTTTTTT
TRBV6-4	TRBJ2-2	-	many	CASRVMENRAYSGELFF	TGTGCCAGCAGGGTAATGGAGAACAGGGCGTACTCCGGGGAGCTGTTTTTT
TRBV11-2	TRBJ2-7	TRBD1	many	CASSFGGQGTYEQYF	TGTGCCAGCAGCTTTGGGGGACAGGGAACCTACGAGCAGTACTTC
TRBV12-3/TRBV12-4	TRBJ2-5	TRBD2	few	CASSPGGSRSDHEETQYF	TGTGCCAGCAGCCCGGGCGGGAGCCGGTCAGATCATGAAGAGACCCAGTACTTC
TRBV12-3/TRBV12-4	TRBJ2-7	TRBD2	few	CASSYGLAGVEYF	TGTGCCAGCAGTTACGGACTAGCGGGAGTCGAGTACTTC